This TCR beta chain was recovered during a study of shared clonotypes between healthy human individuals. Study as a whole: Three plates were used per donor for CD4 naive, three for CD4 memory, two for CD8 naive and one for CD8 memory. The study's findings and limits: Rarefaction gave evidence that sorted-subset sequencing remained incomplete despite large depth.

TCRdb's table, derived via immunoSEQ multiplex PCR, lists solely in-frame clones and lacks some. The table has over 95,000 clones, 55% to 80% seen once. This CDR3 comprises 16 residues. The V gene lost 1 base and the J gene lost 2 bases, with 14 bases spanning the gap. Germline values: CDR1 MNHNS, CDR2 SASEGT. To note about this clone: The antigen is undetermined.

What CD8 memory combined were CD45RO+ cells and CCR7-negative CD45RA+ TemRA cells. The V call is TRBV6-1, the J call TRBJ2-5; no definite D call. Material: memory CD8+ T cells sorted from blood. Subset given: CD45RO+ cells pooled with CCR7-negative TemRA cells. The clonotype originates from a woman under 40 in good health. The CDR3 loop is CASSEGNSKGQETQYF. For the CDR3, the DNA is TGTGCCAGCAGTGAAGGGAATAGCAAGGGACAAGAGACCCAGTACTTC.